Below, 2 T cell receptor beta chains from the same sample are listed, as sequenced in a study of blood T cells in healthy people across ages. It was with a sample-barcoded 5' primer and a J-beta primer mix that a second PCR of about 6 to 11 cycles was run. TCRdb re-analysed the 5' RACE reads in MiXCR, keeping a single row per CDR3 protein. The sample lists almost 550,000 distinct CDR3 sequences; under 30% were seen once. This same sample was also taken into another study, of T cells of mothers and their children.

The specimen was blood. All receptors derive from a boy aged 10-17 years in good health.

The sample holds a few counts of this clonotype. This chain uses TRBV6-2 or TRBV6-3 with TRBJ2-5; 16 bases align to TRBD2. The DNA end is more similar to TRBJ2-7, so the J call may be wrong. The CDR3 totals 19 residues. The V gene's germline CDR1 is MNHEY and CDR2 SVGEGT. The CDR3 protein is CASSYARGTSGRVPDEQYF. The CDR3 DNA reads as TGTGCCAGCAGTTACGCCCGGGGGACTAGCGGGAGGGTTCCGGACGAGCAGTACTTC.

This clonotype has a handful of counts. This sequence joins TRBV28 and TRBJ2-4; a weak D match, TRBD1 (6 bases). Germline loops: CDR1 MDHEN, CDR2 SYDVKM. Trimming cost V 5 bases and J 6 bases, with 17 bases left between them. The CDR3 is 15 residues long. CDR3 in amino acids: CASSPTGKVLNIQYF. The CDR3 DNA sequence: TGTGCCAGCAGTCCCACAGGGAAAGTTTTAAACATTCAGTACTTC.